This record looks at one TCR beta chain sequence and its context. This entry comes from a study of T cell changes during pregnancy in multiple sclerosis. The table came from immunoSEQ multiplex PCR; TCRdb's copy has only in-frame clones and leaves some out. The sample holds approximately 40,000 clones, around 91% seen once. J lost 0 bases, V lost 5 bases, and 10 bases had no gene match. Looked up from germline, CDR1 is SGHAT and CDR2 is FQNNGV. The CDR3 has 18 residues. This TCR derives from a female donor with multiple sclerosis, enrolled in a pregnancy study. The specimen comprised CD4+ T cells from peripheral blood mononuclear cells, sampled before pregnancy. This rearrangement joins TRBV11-2 to TRBJ2-6, with 7 bases that match TRBD1. The CDR3 loop reads CASSLQTGIGSGANVLTF. In DNA form, the CDR3 reads TGTGCCAGCAGCCTCCAGACAGGGATCGGCTCTGGGGCCAACGTCCTGACTTTC. The whole variable domain, filled in from reference TRBV11-2 and TRBJ2-6, reads EAGVAQSPRYKIIEKRQSVAFWCNPISGHATLYWYQQILGQGPKLLIQFQNNGVVDDSQLPKDRFSAERLKGVDSTLKIQPAKLEDSAVYLCASSLQTGIGSGANVLTFGAGSRLTVL.